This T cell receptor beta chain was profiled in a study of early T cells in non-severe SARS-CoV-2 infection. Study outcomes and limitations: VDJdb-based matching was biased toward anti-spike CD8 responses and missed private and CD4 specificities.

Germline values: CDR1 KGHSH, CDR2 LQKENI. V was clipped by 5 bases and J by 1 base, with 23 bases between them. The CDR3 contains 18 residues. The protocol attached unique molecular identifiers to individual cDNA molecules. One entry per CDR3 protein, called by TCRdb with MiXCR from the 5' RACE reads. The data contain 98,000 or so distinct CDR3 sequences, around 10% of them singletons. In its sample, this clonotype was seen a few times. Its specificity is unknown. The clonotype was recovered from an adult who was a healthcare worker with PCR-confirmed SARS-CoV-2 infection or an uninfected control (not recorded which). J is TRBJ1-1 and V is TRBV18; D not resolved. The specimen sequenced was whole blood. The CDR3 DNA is TGTGCCAGCTCAGCGCGCCTACTCGATTCGGTTCAGAACACTGAAGCTTTCTTT. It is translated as CASSARLLDSVQNTEAFF.